The 27 T cell receptor beta chains reported below all come from one sample, sequenced in a study of cytomegalovirus exposure and HLA in healthy donors (dated by TCRdb to 2016 to 2017). The library was built by means of the immunoSEQ multiplex PCR assay. For the multiplex PCR, a mixture combining 60 forward primers for TCR Vbeta segments and 13 reverse primers for TCR Jbeta segments was used. TCRdb limited this immuneACCESS table to in-frame rearrangements with V and J called. A share of clones is missing; checked studies link under half to unresolved V genes, and the rest is unexplained. The sample profile shows 180,000 or so clones; under 90% of them were found once. In total, the top ten clones hold approximately 0.092% of the sample. Sequenced: PBMCs. These TCRs come from a boy between 2 and 10 years old in good health and CMV-seronegative.

This chain connects TRBV4-2 to TRBJ2-2, with 7 nucleotides matching TRBD2. Germline CDR1 is LGHNA and CDR2 is YNFKEQ. The CDR3 is 17 residues long. V was clipped by 4 bases and J by 1 base; unmatched bases: 9. DNA of the CDR3: TGTGCCAGCAGCCCGTTAGTCAGCGGGGAGAACACCGGGGAGCTGTTTTTT. Protein product: CASSPLVSGENTGELFF.

For this clone: At the DNA level, this CDR3 is encoded by other sequences in the same sample as well. The chain recombines TRBV5-6 with TRBJ1-5; maybe TRBD1 (6 bases). CDR1 is SGHDT and CDR2 is YYEEEE in the germline V gene. The ends were cut back, 4 bases at V and 7 bases at J, with 12 bases in the middle. This CDR3 has 13 residues. The CDR3 coding sequence is TGTGCCAGCAGCGCACGCACAGGGCAGCCCCAGCATTTT. Translation gives CASSARTGQPQHF.

This rearrangement joins TRBV6-4 to TRBJ2-7, with D possibly TRBD1 on 6 matching bases. V was clipped by 10 bases and J by 3 bases, with 16 bases between them. Per germline, CDR1 MRHNA and CDR2 SNTAGT. This CDR3 has 13 residues. The CDR3 DNA is TGTGCCACACGGAAAACAGGGAACTACGAGCAGTACTTC. This sequence encodes CATRKTGNYEQYF.

V is TRBV5-6 and J is TRBJ2-2; D is uncertain. Germline CDR1 SGHDT, CDR2 YYEEEE. V was cut by 0 bases and J by 6 bases, with 15 bases left in between. The CDR3 extends over 16 amino acids. The CDR3 bases are TGTGCCAGCAGCTTGGGATCTGGCCCCGGGTCCGGGGAGCTGTTTTTT. Translated, it gives CASSLGSGPGSGELFF.

This chain connects TRBV30 to TRBJ2-2; the D gene is possibly TRBD1 (6 bases). This CDR3 spans 15 amino acids. V was pared by 4 bases and J by 3 bases, with 15 bases between. CDR1 and CDR2 from the germline V gene are GTSNPN and SVGIG (reference sequence). CDR3 in DNA: TGTGCCTGGATAGATAACAGGGCGTACACCGGGGAGCTGTTTTTT. Amino acids: CAWIDNRAYTGELFF.

The chain employs TRBV20-1 and TRBJ2-3; D gene ambiguous. The CDR3 loop spans 11 amino acids. Germline CDR1 DFQATT, CDR2 SNEGSKA (reference sequence). V was cut by 1 base and J by 6 bases, with 5 bases left in between. The CDR3 loop reads CSARVMDTQYF. CDR3 nucleotide sequence: TGCAGTGCTAGAGTAATGGATACGCAGTATTTT.

This chain uses TRBV5-1 with TRBJ2-1; TRBD2 aligns across 12 bases. This CDR3 region has 15 residues. Germline assignment: CDR1 SGHRS and CDR2 YFSETQ. V gave up 4 bases and J gave up 4 bases; unmatched junction bases: 3. The CDR3 spells CASSNTSGGYNEQFF. CDR3 bases: TGCGCCAGCAGCAACACTAGCGGGGGGTACAATGAGCAGTTCTTC.

This clone was detected only a few times. The CDR3 spells CASSEAWTGVSPLHF. The CDR3, as DNA: TGTGCCAGCAGTGAAGCGTGGACAGGGGTATCACCCCTCCACTTT. The V call is TRBV6-1, the J call TRBJ1-6, with 9 bases that match TRBD1. CDR3 length equals 15 residues. J lost 10 bases, V lost 0 bases, and 4 bases had no gene match. Germline CDR1 reads MNHNS; CDR2 reads SASEGT.

The rearrangement uses TRBV7-3 and TRBJ2-2, with 13 bases that match TRBD2. The CDR3 runs 16 residues. V lost 5 bases and J lost 4; bases outside the gene matches: 4. Germline V CDR1 and CDR2: SGHTA, FQGTGA. This CDR3 is CASSPTSGGVTGELFF. CDR3 bases: TGTGCCAGCAGCCCAACTAGCGGGGGGGTCACCGGGGAGCTGTTTTTT.

J is TRBJ2-4 and V is TRBV7-2, with a weak D call TRBD1 (5 bases). Trimming shortened V by 1 base and J by 8 bases, and 9 bases separated the two germline ends. The CDR3 is 13 residues long. Germline-derived CDR1 and CDR2 are SGHTA and FQGNSA. The CDR3 coding sequence is TGTGCCAGCAGCTTAGTGGGCAGGGACATTCAGTACTTC. Residues: CASSLVGRDIQYF.

This sequence joins TRBV21-1 and TRBJ1-5; the table's D call, TRBD1, was not checked against the DNA. TRBV21-1 is a pseudogene locus. This CDR3 contains 19 residues. The CDR3 bases are TGTGCCAGCAGCAAAGTGGGCGGGACAGGGGTCCTTGGCAATCAGCCCCAGCATTTT. Protein product: CASSKVGGTGVLGNQPQHF.

The chain employs TRBV9 and TRBJ1-2; a possible D gene is TRBD1 (5 bases). CDR1 and CDR2 (germline): SGDLS, YYNGEE. The V and J ends lost 0 bases and 6 bases respectively, with 9 bases between them. CDR3 length: 13 residues. The CDR3 nucleotides are TGTGCCAGCAGCGTAGCGGCAGGGAATGGCTACACCTTC. This encodes CASSVAAGNGYTF.

CDR3 DNA sequence: TGTGCCAGCAGCCTACTAGCGGAAAGCTCCTACGAGCAGTACTTC. Residues: CASSLLAESSYEQYF. The chain employs TRBV11-2 and TRBJ2-7; TRBD2 aligns across 8 bases. V trimming: 5 bases; J trimming: 0 bases; junction bases outside the gene matches: 6. The CDR3 runs 15 residues. Per the germline V gene, CDR1 is SGHAT and CDR2 is FQNNGV.

This chain joins TRBV5-4 and TRBJ1-2; 7 bases are a match to TRBD1. The V segment lost 2 bases and the J segment 4 bases; nucleotides outside the gene matches: 8. CDR1 is SGHNT and CDR2 is YYREEE in the germline V gene (reference sequence). The CDR3 covers 15 residues. CDR3 DNA: TGTGCCAGCAGCTTTGGAGGGGGCAATAGCTATGGCTACACCTTC. Protein product: CASSFGGGNSYGYTF.

The chain joins TRBV27 to TRBJ2-3, with TRBD2 matching over 10 bases. Looked up from germline, CDR1 is MNHEY and CDR2 is SMNVEV (reference sequence). V gave up 5 bases and J gave up 11 bases; unmatched junction bases: 13. CDR3 length equals 15 residues. CDR3: CASSDPGLAPLGQYF. Here the CDR3 DNA reads TGTGCCAGCAGTGACCCGGGACTAGCGCCGTTAGGGCAGTATTTT.

The V and J genes are TRBV18 and TRBJ1-4, with D maybe TRBD1 (6 bases). The CDR3 extends over 16 amino acids. The V and J ends lost 4 bases and 6 bases respectively, with 18 bases between them. CDR1 is KGHSH, CDR2 LQKENI, per germline. CDR3 bases: TGTGCCAGCTCACTACAACCAGGGGTACGGGATGAAAAACTGTTTTTT. Translation: CASSLQPGVRDEKLFF.

The gene calls are TRBV27 and TRBJ1-2, with no clear D. The CDR3 loop spans 15 amino acids. Germline-derived CDR1 and CDR2 are MNHEY and SMNVEV (reference sequence). Trimming shortened V by 6 bases and J by 2 bases, and 16 bases separated the two germline ends. DNA of the CDR3: TGTGCCAGCAGGGACTTATTTGACCAGAACTATGGCTACACCTTC. Its translation: CASRDLFDQNYGYTF.

This clone appeared once. This chain connects TRBV7-6 to TRBJ2-6; no clear D. The CDR3 totals 17 residues. CDR1 is SGHVS, CDR2 FNYEAQ, per germline. Trimming pared 2 bases from V and 0 bases from J, leaving 11 bases between. CDR3 residues: CASSLFAATSGANVLTF. DNA for the CDR3: TGTGCCAGCAGCTTATTCGCGGCGACCTCTGGGGCCAACGTCCTGACTTTC.

The chain couples TRBV5-1 to TRBJ2-3, with TRBD2 identical over 8 bases. Germline V lookup: CDR1 SGHRS, CDR2 YFSETQ. V shed 0 bases, J shed 4 bases, and the junction held 1 base outside the gene matches. The CDR3 contains 14 residues. CDR3 sequence reads: CASSLGREADTQYF. CDR3 sequence (DNA): TGCGCCAGCAGCTTGGGGCGGGAGGCAGATACGCAGTATTTT.

The V call is TRBV5-1, the J call TRBJ2-4, with D maybe TRBD1 (5 bases). Germline-derived CDR1 and CDR2 are SGHRS and YFSETQ. V lost 0 bases and J 0 bases, leaving 16 bases between the germline ends. CDR3 size: 18 residues. CDR3 nucleotide sequence: TGCGCCAGCAGCTTGGCGGACACCGGTGCTCTAGCCAAAAACATTCAGTACTTC. Its protein product is CASSLADTGALAKNIQYF.

The rearrangement joins TRBV7-3 to TRBJ2-2; 7 positions match TRBD2. V lost 6 bases to trimming and J lost 2 bases; unmatched junction nucleotides: 9. CDR1 is SGHTA and CDR2 is FQGTGA in the germline V gene. This CDR3 spans 16 amino acids. The CDR3 DNA sequence: TGTGCCAGCAGTCCGCTAGCGGCTCTCAACACCGGGGAGCTGTTTTTT. Encoded protein: CASSPLAALNTGELFF.

This sequence joins TRBV6-5 and TRBJ2-5, with D possibly TRBD2 on 5 matching bases. The V gene's germline CDR1 is MNHEY and CDR2 SVGAGI. The CDR3 totals 15 residues. Deletions cut 0 bases from V and 6 bases from J, with 14 bases between. CDR3 nucleotide sequence: TGTGCCAGCAGTTACTCGAGGCCCGAGGGAAAGACCCAGTACTTC. Translating it yields CASSYSRPEGKTQYF.

The chain is built from TRBV4-1 and TRBJ2-2; possibly TRBD2 for D (5 bases). V lost 5 bases and J lost 7, with 11 bases in between. Germline V gene data show CDR1 as MGHRA and CDR2 as YSYEKL. CDR3 length: 13 amino acids. DNA of the CDR3: TGCGCCAGCAGCACCCCCCGGGGCGGGGAGCTGTTTTTT. This codes for CASSTPRGGELFF.

This clone was detected a few times. The rearrangement joins TRBV7-2 to TRBJ2-5, with D perhaps TRBD2 (7 bases). Trimming shortened V by 5 bases and J by 5 bases, and 12 bases separated the two germline ends. CDR3 size: 13 residues. In germline, CDR1 is SGHTA, CDR2 FQGNSA. This CDR3 is CASSRGGFETQYF. The CDR3 DNA reads TGTGCCAGCAGCAGGGGGGGCTTTGAGACCCAGTACTTC.

The chain recombines TRBV4-2 with TRBJ1-5, with 7 bases identical to TRBD1. With V trimmed by 4 bases and J by 4 bases, 4 bases remained unmatched. Per the germline V gene, CDR1 is LGHNA and CDR2 is YNFKEQ. This CDR3 region has 14 residues. DNA for the CDR3: TGTGCCAGCAGCCCTGGGACAGAGAATCAGCCCCAGCATTTT. As protein: CASSPGTENQPQHF.

This sequence joins TRBV9 and TRBJ2-3, with TRBD2 identical over 11 bases. Trimming removed 0 bases from V and 2 bases from J; junction bases left unmatched: 11. This CDR3 spans 19 amino acids. CDR1 SGDLS and CDR2 YYNGEE come from the germline V gene. The CDR3 DNA reads TGTGCCAGCAGCGTAGGGCTAGCGGGGGGAGCGGTATACACAGATACGCAGTATTTT. Residues: CASSVGLAGGAVYTDTQYF.

The chain employs TRBV6-5 and TRBJ1-1; D perhaps matches TRBD1 (5 bases). This CDR3 comprises 14 residues. Trimming left V 10 bases short and J 2 bases short, with 17 bases between. Germline V gives CDR1 MNHEY, CDR2 SVGAGI. The CDR3 spells CATTSGTHNTEAFF. DNA for the CDR3: TGTGCCACCACTTCCGGGACTCATAACACTGAAGCTTTCTTT.